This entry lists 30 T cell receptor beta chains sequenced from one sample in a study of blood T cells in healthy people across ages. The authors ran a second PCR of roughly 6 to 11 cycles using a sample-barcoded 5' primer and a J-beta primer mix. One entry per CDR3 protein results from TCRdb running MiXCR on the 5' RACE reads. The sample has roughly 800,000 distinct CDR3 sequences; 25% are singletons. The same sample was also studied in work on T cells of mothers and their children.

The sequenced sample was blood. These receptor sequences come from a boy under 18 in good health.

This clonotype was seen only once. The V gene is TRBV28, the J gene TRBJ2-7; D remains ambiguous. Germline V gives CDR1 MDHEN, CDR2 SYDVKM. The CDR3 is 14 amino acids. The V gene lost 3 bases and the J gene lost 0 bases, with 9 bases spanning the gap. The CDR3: CASSLHRSSYEQYF. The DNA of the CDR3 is TGTGCCAGCAGTTTGCACCGATCCTCCTACGAGCAGTACTTC.

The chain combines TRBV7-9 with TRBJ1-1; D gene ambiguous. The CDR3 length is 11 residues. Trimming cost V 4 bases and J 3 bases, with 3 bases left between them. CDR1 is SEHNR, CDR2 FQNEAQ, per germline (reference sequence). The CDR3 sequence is CASSSYTEAFF. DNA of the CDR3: TGTGCCAGCAGCTCATACACTGAAGCTTTCTTT. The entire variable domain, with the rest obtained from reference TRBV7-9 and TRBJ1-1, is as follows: DTGVSQNPRHKITKRGQNVTFRCDPISEHNRLYWYRQTLGQGPEFLTYFQNEAQLEKSRLLSDRFSAERPKGSFSTLEIQRTEQGDSAMYLCASSSYTEAFFGQGTRLTVV.

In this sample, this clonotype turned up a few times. CDR3 in amino acids: CSVDPQGTQYF. Written as DNA, the CDR3 is TGCAGCGTCGACCCTCAGGGTACGCAGTATTTT. The chain joins TRBV29-1 to TRBJ2-3; the D gene is possibly TRBD1 (5 bases). Per germline, CDR1 SQVTM and CDR2 ANQGSEA. V lost 6 bases, J lost 8 bases, and 12 bases lay in between. CDR3 length: 11 amino acids.

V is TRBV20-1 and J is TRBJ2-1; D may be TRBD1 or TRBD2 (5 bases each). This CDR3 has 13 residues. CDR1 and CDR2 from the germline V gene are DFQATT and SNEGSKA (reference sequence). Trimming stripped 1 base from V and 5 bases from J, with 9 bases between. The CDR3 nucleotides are TGCAGTGCTAGAGGGGACCATGACAATGAGCAGTTCTTC. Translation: CSARGDHDNEQFF.

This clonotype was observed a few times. CDR3 residues: CASSQDREGGYTF. CDR3 nucleotides: TGTGCCAGCAGTCAGGACAGGGAGGGGGGCTACACCTTC. This chain joins TRBV12-3 or TRBV12-4 and TRBJ1-2; TRBD1 matches at 8 bases. The CDR3 runs to 13 residues. Germline trimming cut 5 bases from V and 8 bases from J; bases unmatched to any gene: 7.

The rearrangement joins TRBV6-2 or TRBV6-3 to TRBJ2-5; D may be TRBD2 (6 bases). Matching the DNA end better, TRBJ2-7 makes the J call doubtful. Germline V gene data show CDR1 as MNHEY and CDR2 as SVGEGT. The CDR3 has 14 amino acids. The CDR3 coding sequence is TGTGCCAGCAGTGATAGGGACTTTCCCTACGAGCAGTACTTC. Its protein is CASSDRDFPYEQYF.

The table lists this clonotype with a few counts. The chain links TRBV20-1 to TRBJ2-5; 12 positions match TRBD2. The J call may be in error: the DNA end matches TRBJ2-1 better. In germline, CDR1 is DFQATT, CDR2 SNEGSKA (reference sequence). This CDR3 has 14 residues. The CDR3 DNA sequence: TGCAGTGCCGGGGCTAGCGGGGGGGTCAATGAGCAGTTCTTC. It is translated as CSAGASGGVNEQFF.

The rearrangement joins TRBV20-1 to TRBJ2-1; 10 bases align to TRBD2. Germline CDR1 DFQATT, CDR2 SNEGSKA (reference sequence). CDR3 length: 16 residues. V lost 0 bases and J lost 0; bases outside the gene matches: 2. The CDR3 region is CSAREASGSSYNEQFF. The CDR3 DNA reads TGCAGTGCTAGAGAGGCTAGCGGGAGCTCCTACAATGAGCAGTTCTTC.

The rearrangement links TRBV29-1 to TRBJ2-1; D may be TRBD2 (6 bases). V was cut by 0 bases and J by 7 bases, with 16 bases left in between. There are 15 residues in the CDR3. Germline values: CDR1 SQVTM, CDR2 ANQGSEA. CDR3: CSVEEEGREENEQFF. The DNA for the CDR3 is TGCAGCGTTGAAGAAGAGGGCAGGGAGGAGAATGAGCAGTTCTTC.

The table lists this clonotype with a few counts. The CDR3 here is CASSLAILAEEQYF. Here the CDR3 DNA reads TGTGCCAGCAGCTTAGCGATACTAGCTGAGGAGCAGTACTTC. The genes are TRBV7-2 and TRBJ2-7, with D maybe TRBD2 (6 bases). The germline V gene encodes CDR1 SGHTA and CDR2 FQGNSA. Between the trimmed V and J ends, which lost 0 bases and 7 bases, there was a span of 13 bases. This CDR3 is built from 14 residues.

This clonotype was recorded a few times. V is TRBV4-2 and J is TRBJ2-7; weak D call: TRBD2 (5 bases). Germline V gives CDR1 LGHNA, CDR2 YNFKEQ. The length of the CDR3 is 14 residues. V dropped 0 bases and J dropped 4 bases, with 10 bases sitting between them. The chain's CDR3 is CASSQDIREYEQYF. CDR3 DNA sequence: TGTGCCAGCAGCCAAGATATCCGGGAATACGAGCAGTACTTC.

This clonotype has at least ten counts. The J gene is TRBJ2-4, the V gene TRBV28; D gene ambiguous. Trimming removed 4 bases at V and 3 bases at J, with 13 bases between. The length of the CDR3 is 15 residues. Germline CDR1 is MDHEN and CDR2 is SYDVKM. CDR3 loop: CASSYDPWGKNIQYF. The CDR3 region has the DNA TGTGCCAGCAGTTACGACCCGTGGGGCAAAAACATTCAGTACTTC.

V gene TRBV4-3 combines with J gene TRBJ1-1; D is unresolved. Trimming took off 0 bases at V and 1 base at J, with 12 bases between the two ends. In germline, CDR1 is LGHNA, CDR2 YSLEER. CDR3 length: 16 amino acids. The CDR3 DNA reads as TGCGCCAGCAGCCAAGATCGGTGGCAGAGGAACACTGAAGCTTTCTTT. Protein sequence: CASSQDRWQRNTEAFF.

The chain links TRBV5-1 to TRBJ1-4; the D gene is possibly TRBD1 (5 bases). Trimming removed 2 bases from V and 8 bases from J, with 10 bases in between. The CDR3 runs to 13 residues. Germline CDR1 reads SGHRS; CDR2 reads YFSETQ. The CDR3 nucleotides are TGCGCCAGCAGCTTTGGGACTCAAGAAAAACTGTTTTTT. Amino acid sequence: CASSFGTQEKLFF.

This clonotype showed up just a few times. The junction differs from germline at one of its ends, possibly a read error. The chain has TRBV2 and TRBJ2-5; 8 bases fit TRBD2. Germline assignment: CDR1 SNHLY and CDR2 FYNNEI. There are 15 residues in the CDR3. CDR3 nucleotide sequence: TGTGCCAGCAGTAATAGCGGGGCCCCCTACAATGAGCGGTTCTTC. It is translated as CASSNSGAPYNERFF.

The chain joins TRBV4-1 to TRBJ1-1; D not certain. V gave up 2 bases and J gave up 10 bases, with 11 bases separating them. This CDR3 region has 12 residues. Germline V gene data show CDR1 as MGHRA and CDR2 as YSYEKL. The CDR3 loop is CASSQQAKGAFF. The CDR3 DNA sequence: TGCGCCAGCAGCCAACAAGCGAAGGGAGCTTTCTTT.

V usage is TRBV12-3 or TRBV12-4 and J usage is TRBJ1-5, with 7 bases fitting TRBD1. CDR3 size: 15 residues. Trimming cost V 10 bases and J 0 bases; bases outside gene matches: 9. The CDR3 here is CANSPDRASNQPQHF. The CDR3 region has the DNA TGTGCCAACAGCCCCGACAGGGCTAGCAATCAGCCCCAGCATTTT.

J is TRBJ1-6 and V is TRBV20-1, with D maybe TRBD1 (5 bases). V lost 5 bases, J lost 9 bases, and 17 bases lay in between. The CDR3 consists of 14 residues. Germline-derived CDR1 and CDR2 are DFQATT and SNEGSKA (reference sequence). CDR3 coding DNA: TGCAGTGCTGCCCCGGGACGCGAAGTTTCACCCCTCCACTTT. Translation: CSAAPGREVSPLHF.

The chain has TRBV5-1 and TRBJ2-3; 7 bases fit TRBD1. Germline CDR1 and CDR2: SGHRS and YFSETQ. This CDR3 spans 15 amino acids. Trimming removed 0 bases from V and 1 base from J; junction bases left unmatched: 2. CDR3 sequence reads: CASSLGDSRTDTQYF. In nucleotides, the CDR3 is TGCGCCAGCAGCTTGGGGGACAGTCGCACAGATACGCAGTATTTT.

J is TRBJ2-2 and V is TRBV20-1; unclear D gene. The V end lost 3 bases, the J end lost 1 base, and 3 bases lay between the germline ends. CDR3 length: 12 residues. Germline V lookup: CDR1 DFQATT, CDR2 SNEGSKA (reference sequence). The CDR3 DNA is TGCAGTGCTAGGGAGAACACCGGGGAGCTGTTTTTT. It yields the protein CSARENTGELFF.

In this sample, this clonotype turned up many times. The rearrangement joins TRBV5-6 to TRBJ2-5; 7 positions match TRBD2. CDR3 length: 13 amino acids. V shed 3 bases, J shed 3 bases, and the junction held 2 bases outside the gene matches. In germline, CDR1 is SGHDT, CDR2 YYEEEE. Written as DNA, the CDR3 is TGTGCCAGCAGCTCCAGCGGGGAAGAGACCCAGTACTTC. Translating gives CASSSSGEETQYF.

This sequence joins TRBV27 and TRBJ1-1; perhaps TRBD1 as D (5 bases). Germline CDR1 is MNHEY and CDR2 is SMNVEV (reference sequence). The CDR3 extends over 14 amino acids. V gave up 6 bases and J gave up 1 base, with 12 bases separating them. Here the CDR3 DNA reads TGTGCCAGCAGGGGGCGGACACCGAACACTGAAGCTTTCTTT. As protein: CASRGRTPNTEAFF.

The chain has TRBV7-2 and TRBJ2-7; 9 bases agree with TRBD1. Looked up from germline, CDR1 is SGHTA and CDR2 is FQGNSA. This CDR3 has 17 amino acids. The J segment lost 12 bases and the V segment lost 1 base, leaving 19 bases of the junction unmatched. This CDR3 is CASSLGWAGTGLPKRYF. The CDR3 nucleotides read TGTGCCAGCAGCTTAGGATGGGCGGGGACAGGGCTCCCTAAAAGGTACTTC. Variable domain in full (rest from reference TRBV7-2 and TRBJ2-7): GAGVSQSPSNKVTEKGKDVELRCDPISGHTALYWYRQSLGQGLEFLIYFQGNSAPDKSGLPSDRFSAERTGGSVSTLTIQRTQQEDSAVYLCASSLGWAGTGLPKRYFGPGTRLTVT.

The CDR3 reads CAIRDYRYNEQFF. The DNA of the CDR3 is TGTGCCATCCGGGACTACCGTTACAATGAGCAGTTCTTC. The chain recombines TRBV6-2 or TRBV6-3 with TRBJ2-1, with 7 bases aligning to TRBD2. This CDR3 is built from 13 residues. Germline V gene sequence: CDR1 MNHEY, CDR2 SVGEGT. The V segment lost 10 bases and the J segment 4 bases; nucleotides outside the gene matches: 7.

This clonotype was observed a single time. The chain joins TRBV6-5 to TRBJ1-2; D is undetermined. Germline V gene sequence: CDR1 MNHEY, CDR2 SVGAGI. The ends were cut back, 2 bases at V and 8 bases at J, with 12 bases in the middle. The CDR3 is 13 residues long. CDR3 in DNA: TGTGCCAGCAGTTACAGGGCCACTAAGGGCTACACCTTC. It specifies CASSYRATKGYTF.

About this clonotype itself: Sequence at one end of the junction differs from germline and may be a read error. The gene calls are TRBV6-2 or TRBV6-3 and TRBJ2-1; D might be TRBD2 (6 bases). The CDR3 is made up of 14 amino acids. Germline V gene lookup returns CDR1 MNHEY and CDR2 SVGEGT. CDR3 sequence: CASSYRDSNNEQFF. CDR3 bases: TGTGCCAGCAGTTACAGGGACTCCAACAATGAGCAGTTCTTC.

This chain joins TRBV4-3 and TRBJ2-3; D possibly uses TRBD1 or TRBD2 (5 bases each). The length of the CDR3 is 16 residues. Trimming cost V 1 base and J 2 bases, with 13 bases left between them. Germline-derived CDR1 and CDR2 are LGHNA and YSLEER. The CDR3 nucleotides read TGCGCCAGCAGCCAAGTCGCCCGGGGCCCCACAGATACGCAGTATTTT. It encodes CASSQVARGPTDTQYF.

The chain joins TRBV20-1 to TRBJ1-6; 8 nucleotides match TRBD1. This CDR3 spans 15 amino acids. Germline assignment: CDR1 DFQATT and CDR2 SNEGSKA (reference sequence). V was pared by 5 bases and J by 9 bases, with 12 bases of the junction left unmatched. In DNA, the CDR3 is TGCAGTGCTTCAAGGACAGGGCCAGCAGGTTCACCCCTCCACTTT. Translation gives CSASRTGPAGSPLHF.

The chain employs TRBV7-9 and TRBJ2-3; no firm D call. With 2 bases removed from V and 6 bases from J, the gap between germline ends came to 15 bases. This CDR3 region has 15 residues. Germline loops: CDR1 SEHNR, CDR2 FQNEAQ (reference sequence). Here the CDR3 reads CASSLNWSDQDTQYF. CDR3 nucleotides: TGTGCCAGCAGCTTAAACTGGAGCGATCAGGATACGCAGTATTTT.

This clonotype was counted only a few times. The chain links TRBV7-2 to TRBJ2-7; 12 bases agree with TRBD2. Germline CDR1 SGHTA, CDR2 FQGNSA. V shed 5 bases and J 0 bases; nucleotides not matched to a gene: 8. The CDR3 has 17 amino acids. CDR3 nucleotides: TGTGCCAGCAGCACCATGGAGGGACTAGCGGGCTCCTACGAGCAGTACTTC. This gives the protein CASSTMEGLAGSYEQYF.